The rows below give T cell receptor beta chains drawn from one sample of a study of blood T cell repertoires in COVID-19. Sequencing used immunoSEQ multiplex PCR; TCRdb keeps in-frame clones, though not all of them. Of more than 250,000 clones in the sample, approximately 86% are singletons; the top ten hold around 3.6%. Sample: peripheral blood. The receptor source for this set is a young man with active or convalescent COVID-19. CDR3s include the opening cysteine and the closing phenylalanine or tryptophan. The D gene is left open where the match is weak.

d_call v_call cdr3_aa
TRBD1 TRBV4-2 CASSQGTGGGDEQFF
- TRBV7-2 CASSFVAGSNTGELFF
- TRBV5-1 CASSPSGSPGDTEAFF
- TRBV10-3 CAISDLGATNYGYTF
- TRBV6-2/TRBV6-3 CASSPWGQPPSNTGELFF
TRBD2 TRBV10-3 CAISESLLAGQTQYF
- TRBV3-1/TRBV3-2 CASSQYGPGELFF
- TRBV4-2 CASSPYAGQADTQYF
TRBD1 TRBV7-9 CASSPGQLTEAFF
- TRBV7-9 CASSPSGHLNTIYF
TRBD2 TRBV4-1 CASSQTSGGWAYEQYF
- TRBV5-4 CASSRQTRPTTMWDYEQYF
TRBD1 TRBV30 CAWSVAGTAGPQNIQYF
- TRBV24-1 CAVSLRGAADTQYF
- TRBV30 CAWSRGSGNTIYF
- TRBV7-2 CASRQGAVDYYEQYF
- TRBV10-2 CASRQEGGETQYF
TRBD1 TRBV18 CASSPYGQDSYEQYF
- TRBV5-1 CASSLDSEKLFF
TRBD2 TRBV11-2 CASSFQREGFYEQYF
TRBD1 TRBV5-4 CASSFYRGSYNEQFF
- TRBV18 CASSPNLRGGQGEQFF
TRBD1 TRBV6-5 CAADRDVGFF
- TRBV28 CASSRGASYEQYF
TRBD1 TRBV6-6 CASSYGTGFEKLFF
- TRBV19 CASSIGRNTEAFF
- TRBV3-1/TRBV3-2 CASSQELRSYTF
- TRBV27 CASSLTQRSPLHF
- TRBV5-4 CASSLGQTETQYF
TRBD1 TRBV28 CASSTGGGYEQYF
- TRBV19 CASTVSLFFTDTQYF
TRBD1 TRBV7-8 CASSLIGDRGTEAFF
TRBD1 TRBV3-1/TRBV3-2 CASSQGGTVSTDTQYF
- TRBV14 CASSLGADTQYF
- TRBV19 CASSIVTLYSNQPQHF
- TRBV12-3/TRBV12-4 CASSLQGTDTQYF
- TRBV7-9 CAAGEENYGYTF
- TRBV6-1 CASSEAYSGGQPQHF
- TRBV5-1 CASSVSRGGEKLFF
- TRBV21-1 CASSKEFYKRGFLPNQPQHF
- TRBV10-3 CASQRARADGELFF
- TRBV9 CASSARLDTGELFF
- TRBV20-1 CSAFVAGELFF
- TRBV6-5 CASSYAGGENSPLHF
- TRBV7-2 CASSLTPGGIGANVLTF
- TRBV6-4 CASSTGLTDTQYF